This T cell receptor beta chain is drawn from a study of T-cell reconstitution after alpha-beta-depleted transplantation in children. General study results and limits: The origin of alpha-beta T cells about two months after transplant was reportedly several hundred expanded graft clones.

Preparation of the TCRbeta library was carried out with unique molecular identifiers. Each CDR3 protein gets one entry after TCRdb re-called the PCR reads with MiXCR. The profile shows a few hundred thousand distinct CDR3 sequences, 25% to 30% of them singletons. The CDR3 spans 17 residues. V shed 0 bases, J shed 3 bases, and the junction held 7 bases outside the gene matches. CDR1 and CDR2 from the germline V gene are DFQATT and SNEGSKA (reference sequence). This clonotype has a handful of counts. Its antigen is not identified. This chain uses TRBV20-1 with TRBJ2-3; TRBD2 agrees at 12 bases. This receptor was obtained from a boy in the first two years of life with Wiskott-Aldrich syndrome, due to receive a stem cell transplant. The sequencing here drew on PBMCs, taken before TCRalphabeta/CD19-depleted stem cell transplant. The chain's CDR3 is CSARDAILAGGTDTQYF. In DNA, the CDR3 is TGCAGTGCTAGAGACGCCATACTAGCGGGAGGAACAGATACGCAGTATTTT.